This record covers a single T cell receptor beta chain. The antigen is unknown. Unique molecular identifiers were built into the TCRbeta library. TCRdb processed the PCR reads anew with MiXCR; each CDR3 protein has one entry. The repertoire has around 700,000 distinct CDR3 sequences, over 10% of them found once; the top ten carry 0.79%. These data come from a study of T-cell reconstitution after alpha-beta-depleted transplantation in children. Study-wide results and caveats: Alpha-beta T cells about two months after transplant reportedly derived from several hundred expanded graft clones. Day-60 TCRbeta diversity that was high in some patients was derived from surviving recipient T cells and thymic progenitors. Fresh T-cell production supplied most of the T-cell counts and diversity seen one year after transplant.

CDR1 SGHTA and CDR2 FQGNSA come from the germline V gene. CDR3 size: 14 residues. Trimming took 10 bases from V and 4 from J; bases not matched to a gene: 9. The source is a girl aged 2 to 10 with congenital amegakaryocytic thrombocytopenia, due to receive a stem cell transplant. This sample comprised PBMCs, obtained before TCRalphabeta/CD19-depleted stem cell transplant. The genes are TRBV7-2 and TRBJ1-2; the match to TRBD1 covers 10 bases. The CDR3 nucleotides are TGTGCCACTTTGACAGGGGGCGACATCTATGGCTACACCTTC. The encoded protein is CATLTGGDIYGYTF.